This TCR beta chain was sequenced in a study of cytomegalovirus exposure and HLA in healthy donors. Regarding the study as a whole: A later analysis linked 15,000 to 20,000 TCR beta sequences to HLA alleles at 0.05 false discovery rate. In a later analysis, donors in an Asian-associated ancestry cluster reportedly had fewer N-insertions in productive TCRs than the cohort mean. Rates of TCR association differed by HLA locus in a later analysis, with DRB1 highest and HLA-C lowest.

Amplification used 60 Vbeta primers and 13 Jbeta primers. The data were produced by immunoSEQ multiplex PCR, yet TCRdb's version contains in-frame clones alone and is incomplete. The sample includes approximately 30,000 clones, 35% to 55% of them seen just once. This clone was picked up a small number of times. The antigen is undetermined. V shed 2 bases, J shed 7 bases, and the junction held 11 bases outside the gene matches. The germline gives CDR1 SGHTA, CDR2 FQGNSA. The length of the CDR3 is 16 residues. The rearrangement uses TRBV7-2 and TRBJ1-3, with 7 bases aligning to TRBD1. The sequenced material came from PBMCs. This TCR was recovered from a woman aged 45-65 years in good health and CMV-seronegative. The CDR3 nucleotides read TGTGCCAGCAGCTTACTTGTCGGGGCAGGGGGGAACACCATATATTTT. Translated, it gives CASSLLVGAGGNTIYF.